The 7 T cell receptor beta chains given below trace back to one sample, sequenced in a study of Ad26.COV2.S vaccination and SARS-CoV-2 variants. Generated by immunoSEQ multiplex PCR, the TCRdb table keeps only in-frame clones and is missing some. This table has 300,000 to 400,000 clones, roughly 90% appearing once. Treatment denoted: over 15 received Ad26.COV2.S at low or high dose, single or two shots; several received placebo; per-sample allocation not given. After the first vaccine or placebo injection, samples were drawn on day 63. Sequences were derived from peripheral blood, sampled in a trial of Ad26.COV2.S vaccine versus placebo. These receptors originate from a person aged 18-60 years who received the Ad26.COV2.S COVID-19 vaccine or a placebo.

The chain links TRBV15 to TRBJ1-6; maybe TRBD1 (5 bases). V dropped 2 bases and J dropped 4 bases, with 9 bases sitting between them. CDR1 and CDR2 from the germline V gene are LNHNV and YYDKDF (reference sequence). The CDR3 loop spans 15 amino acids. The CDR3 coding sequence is TGTGCCACCAGCAGATTCAGGGATTATAATTCACCCCTCCACTTT. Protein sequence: CATSRFRDYNSPLHF.

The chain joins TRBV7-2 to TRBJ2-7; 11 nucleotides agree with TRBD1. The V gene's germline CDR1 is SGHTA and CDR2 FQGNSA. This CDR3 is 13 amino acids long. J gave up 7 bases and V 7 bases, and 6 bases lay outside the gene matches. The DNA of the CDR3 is TGTGCCAGCACGGACAGGGGGCGCGGGGAGCAGTACTTC. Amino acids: CASTDRGRGEQYF.

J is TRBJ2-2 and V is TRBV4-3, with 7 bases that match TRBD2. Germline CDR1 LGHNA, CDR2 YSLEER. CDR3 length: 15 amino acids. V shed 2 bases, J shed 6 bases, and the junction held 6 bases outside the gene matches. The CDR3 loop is CASSQPGTTAGELFF. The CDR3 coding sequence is TGCGCCAGCAGCCAACCAGGGACTACCGCCGGGGAGCTGTTTTTT.

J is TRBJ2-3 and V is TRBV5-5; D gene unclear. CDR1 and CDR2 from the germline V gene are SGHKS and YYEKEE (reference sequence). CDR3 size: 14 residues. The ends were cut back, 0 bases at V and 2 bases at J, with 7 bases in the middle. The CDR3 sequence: CASSLEWATDTQYF. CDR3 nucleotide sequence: TGTGCCAGCAGCTTGGAATGGGCCACAGATACGCAGTATTTT.

The CDR3 DNA reads TGCGCCAGCAGCTTTGGGACTAGCGGAGGAGAGACCCAGTACTTC. Its protein is CASSFGTSGGETQYF. This chain joins TRBV5-1 and TRBJ2-5; TRBD2 matches 11 bases. CDR1 SGHRS and CDR2 YFSETQ come from the germline V gene. The V gene end was trimmed by 2 bases and the J gene end by 4 bases; junction bases not matched to a gene: 4. This CDR3 has 15 residues.

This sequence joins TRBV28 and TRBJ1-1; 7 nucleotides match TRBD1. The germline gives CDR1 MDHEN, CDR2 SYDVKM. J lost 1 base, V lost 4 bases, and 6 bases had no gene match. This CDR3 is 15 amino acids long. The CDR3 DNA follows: TGTGCCAGCAGTTCTCCGGACAGGAGGAACACTGAAGCTTTCTTT. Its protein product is CASSSPDRRNTEAFF.

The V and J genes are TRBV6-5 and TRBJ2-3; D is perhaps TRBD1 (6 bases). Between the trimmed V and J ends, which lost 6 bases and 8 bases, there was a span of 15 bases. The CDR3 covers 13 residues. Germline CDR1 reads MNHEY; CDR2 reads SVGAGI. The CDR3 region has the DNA TGTGCCAGCAGCCAGGGGCTTCCCGGTACGCAGTATTTT. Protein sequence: CASSQGLPGTQYF.